This is a list of T cell receptor beta chains from one sample in a study of naive and memory T cell subsets. TCRdb reprocessed the UMI-ligation and nested PCR reads with MiXCR, giving one entry per CDR3 protein. Counted here are roughly 98,000 distinct CDR3 sequences, 7% occurring once; the ten biggest clones make up roughly 1.6%. The material sequenced was central memory CD4+ T cells from blood. The receptors shown here come from a human donor in good health. The CDR3 runs from the conserved cysteine through the conserved F or W. A D gene is named only where the DNA matches it firmly. Not all rows give a size; the values are once, few, many and, for expanded clones, a class.

J | V | D | size | DNA | CDR3
TRBJ2-1 | TRBV7-2 | TRBD1 | few | TGTGCCAGCAGCCCACGACAGGGAGACCCGTTCTTC | CASSPRQGDPFF
TRBJ2-3 | TRBV29-1 | TRBD2 | many | TGCAGCGGCCGACCTAGCGGGAGAAAAGATACGCAGTATTTT | CSGRPSGRKDTQYF
TRBJ1-1 | TRBV30 | NA | few | TGTGCCTGGAGCGGACAGTTGAACACTGAAGCTTTCTTT | CAWSGQLNTEAFF
TRBJ2-7 | TRBV4-3 | TRBD2 | few | TGCGCCAGCAGCCCCCGACTAGCGGGAGTGTACGAGCAGTACTTC | CASSPRLAGVYEQYF
TRBJ2-3 | TRBV5-1 | NA | few | TGCGCCAGCAGCCACCAGGCCTCCACAGATACGCAGTATTTT | CASSHQASTDTQYF
TRBJ1-2 | TRBV6-6 | NA | many | TGTGCCAGCAGACCCCAAGGAGGATCTAACTATGGCTACACCTTC | CASRPQGGSNYGYTF
TRBJ1-2 | TRBV6-6 | NA | NA | TGTGCCAGCATTAAACTGGGGGTTGGAAGAGACTATGGCTACACCTTC | CASIKLGVGRDYGYTF
TRBJ2-1 | TRBV12-3/TRBV12-4 | NA | NA | TGTGCCAGCAGTTTAAGAGATGAGCAGTTCTTC | CASSLRDEQFF
TRBJ2-3 | TRBV7-2 | TRBD2 | few | TGTGCCAGCAGCTTAGAGCTGGCGGGAGGAGATACGCAGTATTTT | CASSLELAGGDTQYF
TRBJ2-2 | TRBV11-3 | NA | NA | TGTGCCAGCAGCTACCAACAGGGACGGGAGACCGGGGAGCTGTTTTTT | CASSYQQGRETGELFF
TRBJ1-2 | TRBV6-6 | TRBD1 | many | TGTGCCAGCTGGTTCCCGGACAGGGGTGGGGGCTACACCTTC | CASWFPDRGGGYTF
TRBJ2-3 | TRBV7-6 | NA | many | TGTGCCAGCAGCTTACGGGGTCCCCCCACAGATACGCAGTATTTT | CASSLRGPPTDTQYF
TRBJ2-7 | TRBV13 | TRBD1 | many | TGTGCCAGCAAGACAGGGTCTACCTACGAGCAGTACTTC | CASKTGSTYEQYF
TRBJ2-3 | TRBV15 | NA | NA | TGTGCCACCAGCAGAGAAGGGACCTCCACAGATACGCAGTATTTT | CATSREGTSTDTQYF
TRBJ2-7 | TRBV28 | NA | many | TGTGCCAGCAGTTACCTGTCGGGGCAGAAGAGGAACGAGCAGTACTTC | CASSYLSGQKRNEQYF
TRBJ2-7 | TRBV7-2 | TRBD2 | NA | TGTGCCAGCAGCTCCCGACTAGCGGGAGGGTCCTACGAGCAGTACTTC | CASSSRLAGGSYEQYF
TRBJ1-2 | TRBV7-3 | TRBD1 | many | TGTGCCAGCAGCTTAGCGGGACAGCGCGCATCCTATGGCTACACCTTC | CASSLAGQRASYGYTF